Each of the 20 T cell receptor beta chains below was sequenced from the same sample in a study of CD8+CD57+ T cells in acquired aplastic anemia. Profiling of TCR beta VDJ combinations and CDR3 sequences used genomic DNA as template. MiXCR was run by TCRdb on the reads, yielding one entry per CDR3 protein. The table has approximately 65,000 distinct CDR3 sequences, roughly 58% seen once. The sequencing input was sorted CD4+, CD8+, or CD8+CD57+ T cells (not recorded which) from PBMCs. All receptors come from a human donor in good health, serving as a control.

Regarding this clonotype: This may stem from a read error, because a much larger clone lies one nucleotide away. The chain combines TRBV11-2 with TRBJ2-1, with 15 nucleotides matching TRBD2. CDR1 SGHAT and CDR2 FQNNGV come from the germline V gene. The CDR3 extends over 15 amino acids. CDR3 sequence: CASSSPGLAGGEQSF. For the CDR3, the DNA is TGTGCCAGCAGCTCCCCGGGACTAGCGGGAGGCGAGCAGTCCTTC.

With regard to this clonotype: Just one base apart from a much larger clone, this may be a read error. The chain is built from TRBV5-6 and TRBJ2-1, with 11 bases identical to TRBD2. Germline V lookup: CDR1 SGHDT, CDR2 YYEEEE. V lost 1 base and J lost 3; bases outside the gene matches: 6. The CDR3 length is 17 residues. This chain's CDR3 is CASSLRTSGSCYNEQFF. The DNA of the CDR3 is TGTGCCAGCAGCTTGCGCACTAGCGGGAGTTGCTACAATGAGCAGTTCTTC.

V usage is TRBV15 and J usage is TRBJ2-1, with D unclear. The germline V gene encodes CDR1 LNHNV and CDR2 YYDKDF (reference sequence). The V end lost 8 bases, the J end lost 1 base, and 12 bases lay between the germline ends. This CDR3 comprises 14 residues. The CDR3 sequence: CATATVRSYNEQFF. The CDR3 region has the DNA TGTGCCACCGCGACGGTGCGGTCCTACAATGAGCAGTTCTTC.

In this sample, this clonotype turned up many times. A clone one base away is much larger, so this may be a read error. The chain has TRBV20-1 and TRBJ2-2, with D uncertain. The CDR3 consists of 11 residues. The germline V gene encodes CDR1 DFQATT and CDR2 SNEGSKA (reference sequence). CDR3 region: CGARRTGELFF. The DNA for the CDR3 is TGCGGTGCTAGACGCACCGGGGAGCTGTTTTTT.

This clonotype appeared a few times. DNA for the CDR3: TGTGCCAGCAGCTCCGACTTGAAAGAGACCCAGTACTTC. It codes for CASSSDLKETQYF. The chain combines TRBV11-2 with TRBJ2-5; the D is unclear. Per germline, CDR1 SGHAT and CDR2 FQNNGV. This CDR3 spans 13 amino acids. V lost 4 bases and J 3 bases, leaving 9 bases between the germline ends.

V gene TRBV24-1 combines with J gene TRBJ1-5; D not certain. Trimming took 1 base from V and 5 from J, leaving 8 bases between them. CDR3 length: 14 amino acids. Germline V gene lookup returns CDR1 KGHDR and CDR2 SFDVKD. CDR3 sequence: CATSDFQHYQPQHF. CDR3 DNA sequence: TGTGCCACCAGTGATTTCCAACACTATCAGCCCCAGCATTTT.

This clonotype occurred many times. CDR3 residues: CASSQLGTKRTEAFF. DNA for the CDR3: TGTGCCAGCTCACAACTAGGGACAAAGAGGACTGAAGCTTTCTTT. V is TRBV18 and J is TRBJ1-1; D might be TRBD1 (6 bases). The CDR3 length is 15 residues. The germline V and J ends were trimmed by 4 bases and 5 bases, with 17 bases remaining between them. The germline V gene encodes CDR1 KGHSH and CDR2 LQKENI.

This rearrangement joins TRBV25-1 to TRBJ2-1; D may correspond to TRBD1 or TRBD2 (6 bases each). Trimming removed 8 bases at V and 4 bases at J, with 15 bases between. This CDR3 spans 14 amino acids. From germline, CDR1 is MGHDK and CDR2 SYGVNS. The CDR3 DNA reads TGTGCCAGCGGGACTGGGGGCTCTTACAATGAGCAGTTCTTC. Translation gives CASGTGGSYNEQFF.

This clonotype was seen just once. J is TRBJ2-6 and V is TRBV15; TRBD2 matches at 11 bases. The CDR3 has 18 amino acids. CDR1 and CDR2 from the germline V gene are LNHNV and YYDKDF (reference sequence). V lost 0 bases, J lost 0 bases, and 1 base stayed unmatched. CDR3: CATSRDGLAGSGANVLTF. CDR3 in DNA: TGTGCCACCAGCAGAGATGGACTAGCGGGCTCTGGGGCCAACGTCCTGACTTTC.

This chain connects TRBV19 to TRBJ2-7, with 7 bases matching TRBD1. With V trimmed by 11 bases and J by 2 bases, 3 bases remained unmatched. From germline, CDR1 is LNHDA and CDR2 SQIVND (reference sequence). The CDR3 has 11 residues. CDR3 DNA sequence: TGTGCCGGGACAGAAGCCTACGAGCAGTACTTC. It yields the protein CAGTEAYEQYF.

The chain employs TRBV11-1 and TRBJ1-1, with TRBD1 as a possible D gene (6 bases). Germline V lookup: CDR1 SGHAT, CDR2 FQDESV (reference sequence). The CDR3 covers 16 residues. V dropped 5 bases and J dropped 0 bases, with 16 bases sitting between them. The CDR3 protein is CASSTGYRGMNTEAFF. The CDR3 bases are TGTGCCAGCAGCACAGGGTATCGGGGCATGAACACTGAAGCTTTCTTT.

This clonotype was found many times. The chain uses TRBV27 and TRBJ2-7; 10 nucleotides match TRBD2. The V segment lost 5 bases and the J segment 2 bases; nucleotides outside the gene matches: 6. The CDR3 is 15 residues long. From germline, CDR1 is MNHEY and CDR2 SMNVEV (reference sequence). In nucleotides, the CDR3 is TGTGCCAGCAGTACTAGCGGGACCCCCCCCTACGAGCAGTACTTC. It is translated as CASSTSGTPPYEQYF.

This chain connects TRBV29-1 to TRBJ1-2, with D perhaps TRBD1 (5 bases). Germline CDR1 SQVTM, CDR2 ANQGSEA. V lost 4 bases and J lost 4, with 13 bases in between. The CDR3 spans 13 residues. CDR3 sequence reads: CSVGGVGSYGYTF. Here the CDR3 DNA reads TGCAGCGTTGGGGGGGTCGGAAGCTATGGCTACACCTTC.

The V and J genes are TRBV2 and TRBJ2-2; 9 nucleotides align to TRBD1. After removal of 2 bases from V and 8 bases from J, the junction contained 6 bases not matched to a gene. The CDR3 runs to 15 residues. The germline CDR1 and CDR2 sequences are SNHLY and FYNNEI. CDR3 residues: CASSESWTGVGELFF. The CDR3 DNA is TGTGCCAGCAGTGAATCTTGGACAGGGGTTGGGGAGCTGTTTTTT.

Regarding this clonotype: This may be a read error: a much more frequent sequence differs by one nucleotide. The V gene is TRBV4-2, the J gene TRBJ2-5, with D unclear. This CDR3 has 16 amino acids. Germline CDR1 LGHNA, CDR2 YNFKEQ. Trimming took off 3 bases at V and 3 bases at J, with 17 bases between the two ends. The DNA of the CDR3 is TGTGCCAGCAGCCAGGCTCGAGCCAGCGAAGAAGAGACCCAGTACTTC. Protein sequence: CASSQARASEEETQYF.

V is TRBV19 and J is TRBJ1-5; D gene uncertain. The V end was cut by 5 bases, the J end by 0 bases, with 17 bases between. The CDR3 loop spans 17 amino acids. In germline, CDR1 is LNHDA, CDR2 SQIVND (reference sequence). CDR3 coding DNA: TGTGCCAGTAGTCCACCGATACAAGTATATAGCAATCAGCCCCAGCATTTT. Translating it yields CASSPPIQVYSNQPQHF.

The chain employs TRBV20-1 and TRBJ1-6; possible D gene TRBD1, 6 bases. There are 19 residues in the CDR3. Germline-derived CDR1 and CDR2 are DFQATT and SNEGSKA (reference sequence). V shed 0 bases and J shed 0 bases, with 18 bases lying between them. The CDR3 DNA reads TGCAGTGCTAGAGATAGACAGGCGTCACGGCACTCCTATAATTCACCCCTCCACTTT. Translating gives CSARDRQASRHSYNSPLHF.

The V and J genes are TRBV2 and TRBJ2-1; D perhaps matches TRBD2 (5 bases). The CDR3 extends over 15 amino acids. Trimming cost V 1 base and J 4 bases, with 11 bases left between them. Germline CDR1 and CDR2: SNHLY and FYNNEI. CDR3 DNA: TGTGCCAGCAGTGAAGACGGGGTTAGTTACAATGAGCAGTTCTTC. Protein sequence: CASSEDGVSYNEQFF.

This clonotype was observed at least ten times. J is TRBJ1-2 and V is TRBV6-1; D ambiguous. Germline values: CDR1 MNHNS, CDR2 SASEGT. V was clipped by 5 bases and J by 8 bases, with 9 bases between them. CDR3 length equals 11 residues. The CDR3 here is CASSKGNGYTF. The CDR3 DNA reads as TGTGCCAGCAGTAAAGGGAACGGCTACACCTTC.

This sequence joins TRBV19 and TRBJ2-5; TRBD1 matches at 12 bases. CDR1 is LNHDA and CDR2 is SQIVND in the germline V gene (reference sequence). The CDR3 extends over 18 amino acids. V lost 4 bases and J lost 2; bases outside the gene matches: 11. The CDR3 DNA reads TGTGCCAGTAGTACCACCGGGACAGGGGGCCTGGGACAAGAGACCCAGTACTTC. Translating gives CASSTTGTGGLGQETQYF.